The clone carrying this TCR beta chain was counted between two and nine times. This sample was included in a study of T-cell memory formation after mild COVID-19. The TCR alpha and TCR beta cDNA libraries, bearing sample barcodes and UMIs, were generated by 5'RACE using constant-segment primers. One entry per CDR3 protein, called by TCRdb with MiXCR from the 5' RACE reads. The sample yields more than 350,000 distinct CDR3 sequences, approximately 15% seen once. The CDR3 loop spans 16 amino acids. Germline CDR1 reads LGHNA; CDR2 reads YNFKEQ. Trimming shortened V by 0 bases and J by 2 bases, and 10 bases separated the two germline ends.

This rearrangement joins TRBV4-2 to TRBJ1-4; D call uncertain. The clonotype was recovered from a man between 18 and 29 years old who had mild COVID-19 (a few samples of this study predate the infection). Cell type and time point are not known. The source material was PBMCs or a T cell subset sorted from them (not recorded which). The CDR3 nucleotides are TGTGCCAGCAGCCAAGATCTGGGGTTTACTAATGAAAAACTGTTTTTT. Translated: CASSQDLGFTNEKLFF.